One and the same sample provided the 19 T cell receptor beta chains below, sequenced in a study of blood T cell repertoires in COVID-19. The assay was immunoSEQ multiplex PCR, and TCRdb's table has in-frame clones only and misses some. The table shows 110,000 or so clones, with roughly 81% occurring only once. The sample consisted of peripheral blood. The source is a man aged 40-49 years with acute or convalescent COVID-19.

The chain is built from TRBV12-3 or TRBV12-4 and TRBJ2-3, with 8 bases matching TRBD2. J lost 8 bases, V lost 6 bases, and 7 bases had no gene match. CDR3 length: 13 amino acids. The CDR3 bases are TGTGCCAGCAGCCCCATAGCGGGGTTTACGCAGTATTTT. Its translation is CASSPIAGFTQYF.

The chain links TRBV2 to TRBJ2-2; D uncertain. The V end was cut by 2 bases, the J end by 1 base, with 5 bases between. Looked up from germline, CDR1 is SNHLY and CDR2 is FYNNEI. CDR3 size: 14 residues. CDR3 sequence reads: CASSESVNTGELFF. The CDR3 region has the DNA TGTGCCAGCAGTGAATCTGTGAACACCGGGGAGCTGTTTTTT.

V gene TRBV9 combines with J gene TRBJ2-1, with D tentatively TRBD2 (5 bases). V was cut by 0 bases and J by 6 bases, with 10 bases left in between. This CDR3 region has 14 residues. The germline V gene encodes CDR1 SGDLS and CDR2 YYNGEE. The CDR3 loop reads CASSVDSRGNEQFF. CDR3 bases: TGTGCCAGCAGCGTAGACTCCCGGGGCAATGAGCAGTTCTTC.

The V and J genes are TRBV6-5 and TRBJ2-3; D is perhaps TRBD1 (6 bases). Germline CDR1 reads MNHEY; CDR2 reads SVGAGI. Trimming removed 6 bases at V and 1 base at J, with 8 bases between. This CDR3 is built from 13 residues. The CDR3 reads CASRRQGTDTQYF. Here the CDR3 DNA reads TGTGCCAGCAGACGACAGGGCACAGATACGCAGTATTTT.

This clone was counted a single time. CDR3 nucleotide sequence: TGTGCCAGCAGCCGGACAGGGTCGGAGACCCAGTACTTC. Translated, it gives CASSRTGSETQYF. J is TRBJ2-5 and V is TRBV5-4; 8 bases line up with TRBD1. CDR3 length equals 13 residues. V gave up 4 bases and J gave up 5 bases; unmatched junction bases: 4. Germline V gene data show CDR1 as SGHNT and CDR2 as YYREEE (reference sequence).

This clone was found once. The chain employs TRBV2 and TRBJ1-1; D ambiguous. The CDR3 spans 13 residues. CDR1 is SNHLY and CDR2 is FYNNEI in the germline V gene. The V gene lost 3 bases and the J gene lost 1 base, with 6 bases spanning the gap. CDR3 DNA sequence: TGTGCCAGCAGTGACCCAGGGAACACTGAAGCTTTCTTT. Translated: CASSDPGNTEAFF.

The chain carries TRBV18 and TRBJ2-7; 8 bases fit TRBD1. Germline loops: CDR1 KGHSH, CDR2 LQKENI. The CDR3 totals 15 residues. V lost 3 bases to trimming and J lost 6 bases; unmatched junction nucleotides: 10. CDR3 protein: CASSPLMTGEFEQYF. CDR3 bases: TGTGCCAGCTCACCTCTGATGACAGGGGAATTCGAGCAGTACTTC.

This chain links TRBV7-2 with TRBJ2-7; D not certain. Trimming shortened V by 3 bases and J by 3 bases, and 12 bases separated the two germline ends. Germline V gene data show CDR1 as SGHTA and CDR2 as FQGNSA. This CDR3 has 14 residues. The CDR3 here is CASSFSSSGYEQYF. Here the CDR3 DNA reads TGTGCCAGCAGCTTTAGTTCCTCAGGCTACGAGCAGTACTTC.

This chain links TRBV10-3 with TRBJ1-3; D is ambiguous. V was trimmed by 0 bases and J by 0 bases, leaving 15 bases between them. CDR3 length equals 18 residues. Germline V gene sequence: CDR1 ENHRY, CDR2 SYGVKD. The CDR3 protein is CAISESPFAGSSGNTIYF. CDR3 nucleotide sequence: TGTGCCATCAGTGAGTCTCCCTTCGCGGGCAGCTCTGGAAACACCATATATTTT.

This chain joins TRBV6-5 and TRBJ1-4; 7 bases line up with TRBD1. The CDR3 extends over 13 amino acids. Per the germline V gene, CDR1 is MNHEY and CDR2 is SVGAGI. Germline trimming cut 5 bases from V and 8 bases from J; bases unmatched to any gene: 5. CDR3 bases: TGTGCCAGCAGTCTCGGGACAGACGAAAAACTGTTTTTT. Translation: CASSLGTDEKLFF.

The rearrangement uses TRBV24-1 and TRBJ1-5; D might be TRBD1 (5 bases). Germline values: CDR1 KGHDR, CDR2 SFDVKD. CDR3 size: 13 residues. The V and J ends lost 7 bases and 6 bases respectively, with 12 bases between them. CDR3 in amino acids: CATSQGSSQPQHF. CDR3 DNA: TGTGCCACCAGCCAGGGATCGAGTCAGCCCCAGCATTTT.

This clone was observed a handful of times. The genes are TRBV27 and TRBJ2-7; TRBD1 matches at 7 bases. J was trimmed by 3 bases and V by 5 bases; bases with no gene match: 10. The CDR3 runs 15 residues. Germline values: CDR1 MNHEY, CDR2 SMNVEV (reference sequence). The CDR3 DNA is TGTGCCAGCAGTCAAGGGACAGCCCTACGCTACGAGCAGTACTTC. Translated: CASSQGTALRYEQYF.

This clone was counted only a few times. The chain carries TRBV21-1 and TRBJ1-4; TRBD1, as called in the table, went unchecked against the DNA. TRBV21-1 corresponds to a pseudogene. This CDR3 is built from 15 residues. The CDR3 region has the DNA TGTGCCAGCAGCAAAGTGGGACAGGAGTATGAAAAACTGTTTTTT. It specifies CASSKVGQEYEKLFF.

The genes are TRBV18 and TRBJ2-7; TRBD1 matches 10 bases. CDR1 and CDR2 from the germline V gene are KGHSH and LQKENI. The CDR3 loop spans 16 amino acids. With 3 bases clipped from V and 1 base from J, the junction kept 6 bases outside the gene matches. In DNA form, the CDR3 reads TGTGCCAGCTCACCGCCTAAGGGACAGGGGTCCTACGAGCAGTACTTC. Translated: CASSPPKGQGSYEQYF.

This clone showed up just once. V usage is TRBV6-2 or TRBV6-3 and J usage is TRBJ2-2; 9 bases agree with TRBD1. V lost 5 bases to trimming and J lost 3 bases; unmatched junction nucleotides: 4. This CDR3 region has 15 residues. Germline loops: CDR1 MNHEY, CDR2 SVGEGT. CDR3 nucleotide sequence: TGTGCCAGCAGTCCGGACAGGGGATACACCGGGGAGCTGTTTTTT. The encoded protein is CASSPDRGYTGELFF.

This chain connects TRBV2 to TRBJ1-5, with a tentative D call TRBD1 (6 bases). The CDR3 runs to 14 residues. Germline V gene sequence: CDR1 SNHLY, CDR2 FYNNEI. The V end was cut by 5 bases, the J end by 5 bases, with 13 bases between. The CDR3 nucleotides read TGTGCCAGCAGTAAACAGGGCCCCCATCAGCCCCAGCATTTT. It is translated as CASSKQGPHQPQHF. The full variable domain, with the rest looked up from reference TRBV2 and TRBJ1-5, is EPEVTQTPSHQVTQMGQEVILRCVPISNHLYFYWYRQILGQKVEFLVSFYNNEISEKSEIFDDQFSVERPDGSNFTLKIRSTKLEDSAMYFCASSKQGPHQPQHFGDGTRLSIL.

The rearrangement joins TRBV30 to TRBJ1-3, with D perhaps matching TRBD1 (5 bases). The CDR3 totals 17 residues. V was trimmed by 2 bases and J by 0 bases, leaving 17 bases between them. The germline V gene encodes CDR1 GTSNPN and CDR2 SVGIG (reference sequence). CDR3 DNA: TGTGCCTGGAGTCGGCTCTCTGGGGGACTCTCTGGAAACACCATATATTTT. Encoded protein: CAWSRLSGGLSGNTIYF.

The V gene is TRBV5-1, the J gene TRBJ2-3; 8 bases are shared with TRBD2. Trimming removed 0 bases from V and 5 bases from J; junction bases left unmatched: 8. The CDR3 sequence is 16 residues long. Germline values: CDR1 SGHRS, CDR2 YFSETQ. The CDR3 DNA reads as TGCGCCAGCAGCTTGGTGTACGGGGGGGCACAAGATACGCAGTATTTT. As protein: CASSLVYGGAQDTQYF.

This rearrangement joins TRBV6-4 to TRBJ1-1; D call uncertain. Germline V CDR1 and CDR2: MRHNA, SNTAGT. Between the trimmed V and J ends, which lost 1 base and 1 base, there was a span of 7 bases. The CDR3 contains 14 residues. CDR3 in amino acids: CASSDWSRNTEAFF. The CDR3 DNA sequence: TGTGCCAGCAGTGACTGGTCGCGGAACACTGAAGCTTTCTTT.